A single sample is the source of the 25 T cell receptor beta chains below, sequenced in a study of blood T cell repertoires in COVID-19. Libraries were prepared by immunoSEQ multiplex PCR; TCRdb keeps only in-frame clonotypes and omits some of them. This sample has around 190,000 clones, with roughly 83% found just once. The sequenced material came from peripheral blood. These receptors all stem from a woman aged 40-49 years with COVID-19, enrolled during active disease.

The gene calls are TRBV19 and TRBJ2-7; a weak D match, TRBD2 (6 bases). V was trimmed by 5 bases and J by 6 bases, leaving 20 bases between them. The CDR3 is 15 amino acids. Germline values: CDR1 LNHDA, CDR2 SQIVND (reference sequence). Written as DNA, the CDR3 is TGTGCCAGTAGTGGACGCGGGGCATTAGGGAGCGAGCAGTACTTC. Amino acid sequence: CASSGRGALGSEQYF.

The rearrangement uses TRBV30 and TRBJ2-7; D is undetermined. Germline assignment: CDR1 GTSNPN and CDR2 SVGIG (reference sequence). The ends were cut back, 0 bases at V and 5 bases at J, with 11 bases in the middle. The CDR3 has 13 residues. The CDR3 loop reads CAWSVRQNHEQYF. The CDR3 DNA sequence: TGTGCCTGGAGTGTACGACAAAACCACGAGCAGTACTTC.

V is TRBV2 and J is TRBJ1-5, with D tentatively TRBD1 (5 bases). With 4 bases removed from V and 7 bases from J, the gap between germline ends came to 11 bases. Germline loops: CDR1 SNHLY, CDR2 FYNNEI. This CDR3 comprises 13 residues. The CDR3 reads CASSGGEIQPQHF. In DNA, the CDR3 is TGTGCCAGCAGTGGGGGCGAGATACAGCCCCAGCATTTT.

J is TRBJ2-1 and V is TRBV5-4; D perhaps matches TRBD1 (5 bases). The CDR3 covers 14 residues. Between the trimmed V and J ends, which lost 5 bases and 2 bases, there was a span of 11 bases. CDR1 and CDR2 from the germline V gene are SGHNT and YYREEE (reference sequence). The CDR3 sequence: CASRLTGTYNEQFF. CDR3 sequence (DNA): TGTGCCAGCAGACTTACAGGCACCTACAATGAGCAGTTCTTC.

This clone was detected once. This sequence joins TRBV20-1 and TRBJ2-7; D perhaps matches TRBD1 (6 bases). Trimming shortened V by 3 bases and J by 4 bases, and 19 bases separated the two germline ends. Germline CDR1 reads DFQATT; CDR2 reads SNEGSKA (reference sequence). CDR3 length: 15 amino acids. CDR3 nucleotides: TGCAGTGCTAGTGCCTCAGGGGTATCAGGGTACGAGCAGTACTTC. This sequence encodes CSASASGVSGYEQYF.

The chain carries TRBV6-5 and TRBJ2-5, with D perhaps TRBD2 (5 bases). CDR1 is MNHEY and CDR2 is SVGAGI in the germline V gene. This CDR3 spans 14 amino acids. V was shortened by 8 bases and J by 0 bases, with 13 bases between the two germline ends. CDR3 sequence reads: CASGRTGYQETQYF. CDR3 coding DNA: TGTGCCAGCGGGCGTACGGGGTACCAAGAGACCCAGTACTTC.

This rearrangement joins TRBV29-1 to TRBJ1-6; D unresolved. Germline-derived CDR1 and CDR2 are SQVTM and ANQGSEA. V gave up 4 bases and J gave up 7 bases, with 11 bases separating them. The CDR3 totals 13 residues. The CDR3 loop is CSVGGELNSPLHF. CDR3 nucleotides: TGCAGCGTTGGTGGAGAACTAAATTCACCCCTCCACTTT.

This clone appeared many times. This rearrangement joins TRBV27 to TRBJ2-7; perhaps TRBD1 as D (6 bases). This CDR3 comprises 13 residues. V shed 5 bases and J shed 2 bases, with 10 bases lying between them. Germline lookup yields CDR1 MNHEY and CDR2 SMNVEV (reference sequence). The CDR3 loop reads CASSRDIPYEQYF. The CDR3 region has the DNA TGTGCCAGCAGTCGGGACATCCCCTACGAGCAGTACTTC.

V gene TRBV7-3 combines with J gene TRBJ2-3, with TRBD2 matching 7 bases. With V trimmed by 2 bases and J by 3 bases, 14 bases remained unmatched. Germline V gene lookup returns CDR1 SGHTA and CDR2 FQGTGA. This CDR3 spans 18 amino acids. The DNA for the CDR3 is TGTGCCAGCAGCTTAGGTATTGGGAGCGGGGTTGTTACAGATACGCAGTATTTT. Amino acids: CASSLGIGSGVVTDTQYF.

The rearrangement links TRBV2 to TRBJ1-5; D not certain. The CDR3 runs 14 residues. From germline, CDR1 is SNHLY and CDR2 FYNNEI. Trimming removed 3 bases at V and 5 bases at J, with 11 bases between. The DNA of the CDR3 is TGTGCCAGCAGTGATTGGGGAGGTCATCAGCCCCAGCATTTT. Protein: CASSDWGGHQPQHF.

The chain is built from TRBV7-3 and TRBJ1-1; 9 bases line up with TRBD1. The CDR3 consists of 14 residues. Germline trimming cut 4 bases from V and 4 bases from J; bases unmatched to any gene: 4. From germline, CDR1 is SGHTA and CDR2 FQGTGA. The CDR3 protein is CASSSGTGSTEAFF. For the CDR3, the DNA is TGTGCCAGCAGCTCCGGGACAGGGAGCACTGAAGCTTTCTTT.

The chain joins TRBV5-1 to TRBJ2-7; the D gene is possibly TRBD1 (6 bases). In germline, CDR1 is SGHRS, CDR2 YFSETQ. Between the trimmed V and J ends, which lost 3 bases and 3 bases, there was a span of 19 bases. The CDR3 has 16 residues. The CDR3 is CASSYLLQGFIYEQYF. CDR3 coding DNA: TGCGCCAGCAGCTACCTACTACAGGGATTCATCTACGAGCAGTACTTC. Based on the CDR3 plus reference TRBV5-1 and TRBJ2-7, the full variable domain is KAGVTQTPRYLIKTRGQQVTLSCSPISGHRSVSWYQQTPGQGLQFLFEYFSETQRNKGNFPGRFSGRQFSNSRSEMNVSTLELGDSALYLCASSYLLQGFIYEQYFGPGTRLTVT.

V is TRBV10-2 and J is TRBJ1-4; D ambiguous. The length of the CDR3 is 12 residues. The V end lost 7 bases, the J end lost 8 bases, and 11 bases lay between the germline ends. CDR1 and CDR2 (germline): WSHSY, SAAADI. CDR3: CASMRPNEKLFF. As DNA, the CDR3 is TGCGCCAGCATGAGGCCGAACGAAAAACTGTTTTTT.

The chain employs TRBV12-5 and TRBJ2-7, with 8 bases identical to TRBD2. The CDR3 length is 15 residues. Germline CDR1 reads LGHNT; CDR2 reads FRNRAP. J lost 5 bases, V lost 7 bases, and 13 bases had no gene match. CDR3 sequence: CASALGTSLVHEQYF. The DNA for the CDR3 is TGTGCTAGTGCCCTAGGGACTAGTTTAGTGCACGAGCAGTACTTC.

The sample holds one count of this clone. The V call is TRBV7-9, the J call TRBJ2-1; 8 bases agree with TRBD1. The CDR3 length is 18 residues. The junction had 15 bases not matched to a gene; V was cut back by 3 bases and J by 5 bases. Germline assignment: CDR1 SEHNR and CDR2 FQNEAQ (reference sequence). The CDR3 protein is CASSFSGQGIINHNEQFF. The CDR3 DNA sequence: TGTGCCAGCAGCTTTTCCGGACAGGGAATAATTAATCACAATGAGCAGTTCTTC.

The chain combines TRBV5-6 with TRBJ1-2; the D is unclear. Deletions cut 0 bases from V and 4 bases from J, with 10 bases between. Per the germline V gene, CDR1 is SGHDT and CDR2 is YYEEEE. CDR3 length: 14 residues. CDR3 DNA sequence: TGTGCCAGCAGCTTGGGATCATCTACCTATGGCTACACCTTC. Translated, it gives CASSLGSSTYGYTF.

This chain uses TRBV7-7 with TRBJ2-1; 7 bases match TRBD2. Per germline, CDR1 SSHAT and CDR2 FNYEAQ (reference sequence). The CDR3 covers 15 residues. Trimming at V came to 1 base and at J to 10 bases, leaving 10 bases not matched to a gene. The CDR3, as DNA: TGTGCCAGCAGCTTAGGTCCCCTAGCGGAGGGCGAGCAGTTCTTC. Translated, it gives CASSLGPLAEGEQFF.

The chain is built from TRBV7-2 and TRBJ1-4; 7 bases agree with TRBD1. CDR1 SGHTA and CDR2 FQGNSA come from the germline V gene. This CDR3 has 14 amino acids. After removal of 5 bases from V and 8 bases from J, the junction contained 8 bases not matched to a gene. The CDR3 is CASSQRGQGEKLFF. The CDR3, as DNA: TGTGCCAGCAGCCAAAGGGGGCAGGGAGAAAAACTGTTTTTT.

This clone appeared once. The chain uses TRBV4-2 and TRBJ1-4; D gene ambiguous. This CDR3 has 14 residues. Germline values: CDR1 LGHNA, CDR2 YNFKEQ. With 3 bases removed from V and 4 bases from J, the gap between germline ends came to 9 bases. As DNA, the CDR3 is TGTGCCAGCAGCCAGTCCTTCGGTAATGAAAAACTGTTTTTT. Its protein product is CASSQSFGNEKLFF.

This clone was seen only once. The chain uses TRBV18 and TRBJ2-3; D not resolved. V was trimmed by 6 bases and J by 4 bases, leaving 8 bases between them. The CDR3 covers 12 residues. CDR1 and CDR2 (germline): KGHSH, LQKENI. The CDR3 loop reads CASSLVADTQYF. CDR3 nucleotide sequence: TGTGCCAGCTCCCTCGTCGCAGATACGCAGTATTTT.

The chain uses TRBV11-3 and TRBJ2-5, with a possible D match to TRBD1 (5 bases). Germline values: CDR1 SGHNT, CDR2 YENEEA. This CDR3 spans 17 amino acids. Trimming shortened V by 1 base and J by 5 bases, and 20 bases separated the two germline ends. The CDR3 region is CASSLGQLPHAGETQYF. The CDR3 DNA follows: TGTGCCAGCAGCTTAGGACAGCTACCCCACGCAGGGGAGACCCAGTACTTC.

The V gene is TRBV2, the J gene TRBJ2-7; the match to TRBD1 covers 9 bases. Germline assignment: CDR1 SNHLY and CDR2 FYNNEI. Trimming took 9 bases from V and 3 from J; bases not matched to a gene: 3. The CDR3 covers 12 residues. The CDR3 DNA reads TGTGCCAGTGACAGGGGGAACTACGAGCAGTACTTC. This gives the protein CASDRGNYEQYF.

The rearrangement links TRBV5-1 to TRBJ2-5; 11 nucleotides match TRBD1. CDR3 size: 16 residues. Germline CDR1 is SGHRS and CDR2 is YFSETQ. After removal of 4 bases from V and 1 base from J, the junction contained 6 bases not matched to a gene. The CDR3 protein is CASSPSGTGGQETQYF. The CDR3 coding sequence is TGCGCCAGCAGCCCCTCCGGGACAGGGGGCCAAGAGACCCAGTACTTC.

This chain links TRBV5-6 with TRBJ2-3, with 12 positions matching TRBD2. CDR1 is SGHDT and CDR2 is YYEEEE in the germline V gene. Trimming removed 1 base from V and 5 bases from J; junction bases left unmatched: 2. The CDR3 extends over 15 amino acids. The CDR3, as DNA: TGTGCCAGCAGCTTGCTAGCGGGAGGGTTAGATACGCAGTATTTT. It yields the protein CASSLLAGGLDTQYF.

The chain uses TRBV2 and TRBJ2-7; 13 bases match TRBD2. The CDR3 is 14 residues long. The germline V gene has CDR1 SNHLY and CDR2 FYNNEI. Trimming at V came to 6 bases and at J to 7 bases, leaving 6 bases not matched to a gene. CDR3 sequence reads: CASRGTSGVFEQYF. The CDR3 DNA follows: TGTGCCAGCAGAGGGACTAGCGGGGTCTTTGAGCAGTACTTC. The full variable domain, rest sourced from reference TRBV2 and TRBJ2-7, is EPEVTQTPSHQVTQMGQEVILRCVPISNHLYFYWYRQILGQKVEFLVSFYNNEISEKSEIFDDQFSVERPDGSNFTLKIRSTKLEDSAMYFCASRGTSGVFEQYFGPGTRLTVT.